The source of this T cell receptor beta chain is a study of T cell changes during pregnancy in multiple sclerosis. TCRdb keeps only in-frame clones here, not all; method: immunoSEQ multiplex PCR. The sample yields 35,000 to 55,000 clones, 90% seen once. CDR3 length equals 19 residues. The germline V gene has CDR1 SGHNT and CDR2 YYREEE (reference sequence). V lost 4 bases, J lost 0 bases, and 14 bases stayed unmatched. The chain has TRBV5-4 and TRBJ2-2, with TRBD1 matching over 8 bases. The sequence came from a female donor in good health, enrolled as a control in a pregnancy study. The starting material was peripheral blood, obtained in the second trimester of pregnancy. The CDR3: CASSKNMPNRGANTGELFF. The CDR3 bases are TGTGCCAGCAGCAAAAATATGCCTAACAGGGGGGCGAACACCGGGGAGCTGTTTTTT.